Here is one TCR beta chain with its context. The CDR3 spans 13 residues. Germline V lookup: CDR1 SGHAT, CDR2 FQNNGV. V gave up 1 base and J gave up 7 bases, with 8 bases separating them. This record comes from a study of T cell changes during pregnancy in multiple sclerosis. Clones were read by immunoSEQ multiplex PCR, and TCRdb kept only the in-frame ones, dropping some. The data contain about 26,000 clones, roughly 89% of them seen just once; the ten biggest clones take up 16%. This TCR was recovered from a female donor with multiple sclerosis, enrolled in a pregnancy study. The chain has TRBV11-2 and TRBJ2-1; D gene ambiguous. Here the sequenced sample was CD8+ T cells from peripheral blood mononuclear cells, taken in the second trimester of pregnancy. The CDR3 reads CASSLGGFNEQFF. As DNA, the CDR3 is TGTGCCAGCAGCTTAGGAGGTTTTAATGAGCAGTTCTTC.